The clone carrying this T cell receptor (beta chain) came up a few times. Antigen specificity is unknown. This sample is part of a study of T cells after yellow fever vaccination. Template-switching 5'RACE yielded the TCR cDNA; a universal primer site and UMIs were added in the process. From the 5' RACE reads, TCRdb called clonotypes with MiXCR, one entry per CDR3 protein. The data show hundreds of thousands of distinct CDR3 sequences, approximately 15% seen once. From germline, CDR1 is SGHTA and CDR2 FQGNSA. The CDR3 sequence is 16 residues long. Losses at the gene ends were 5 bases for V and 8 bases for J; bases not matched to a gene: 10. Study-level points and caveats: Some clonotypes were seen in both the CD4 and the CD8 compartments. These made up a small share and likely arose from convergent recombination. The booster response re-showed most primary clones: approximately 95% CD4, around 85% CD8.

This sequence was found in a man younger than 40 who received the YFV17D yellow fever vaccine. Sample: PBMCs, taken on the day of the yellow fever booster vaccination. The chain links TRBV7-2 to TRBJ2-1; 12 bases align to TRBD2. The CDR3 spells CASSPRLAGVIYEQFF. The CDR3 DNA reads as TGTGCCAGCAGCCCGCGACTAGCGGGAGTGATCTATGAGCAGTTCTTC.